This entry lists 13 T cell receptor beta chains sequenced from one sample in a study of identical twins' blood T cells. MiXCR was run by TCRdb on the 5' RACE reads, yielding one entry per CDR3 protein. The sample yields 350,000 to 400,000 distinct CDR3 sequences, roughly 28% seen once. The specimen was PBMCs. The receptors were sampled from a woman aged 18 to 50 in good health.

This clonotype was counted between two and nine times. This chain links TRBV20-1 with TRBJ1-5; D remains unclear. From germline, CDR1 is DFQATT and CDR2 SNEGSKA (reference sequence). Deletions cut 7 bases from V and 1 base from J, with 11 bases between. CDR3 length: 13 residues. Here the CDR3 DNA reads TGCAGTGGGGTGGGCGCGAGCAATCAGCCCCAGCATTTT. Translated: CSGVGASNQPQHF.

The CDR3 here is CASSDQQGSNTEAFF. The CDR3 DNA reads TGTGCCAGCAGCGACCAACAGGGATCCAACACTGAAGCTTTCTTT. J is TRBJ1-1 and V is TRBV2; a weak D match, TRBD1 (6 bases). Germline V gene lookup returns CDR1 SNHLY and CDR2 FYNNEI. Trimming cost V 6 bases and J 2 bases, with 16 bases left between them. CDR3 size: 15 residues.

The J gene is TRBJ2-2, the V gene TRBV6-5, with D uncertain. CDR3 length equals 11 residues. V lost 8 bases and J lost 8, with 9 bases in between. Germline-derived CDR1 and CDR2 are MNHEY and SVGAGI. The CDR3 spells CASGKAGELFF. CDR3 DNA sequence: TGTGCCAGCGGGAAGGCTGGGGAGCTGTTTTTT.

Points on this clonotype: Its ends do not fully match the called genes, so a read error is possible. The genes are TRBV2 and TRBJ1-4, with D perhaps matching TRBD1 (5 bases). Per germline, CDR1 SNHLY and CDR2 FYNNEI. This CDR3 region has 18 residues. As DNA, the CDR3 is TGTGTCAGCAGTGAAGCGAGACAACTTGACGAGAGGGGAGAAAAACTGTTTTTT. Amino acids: CVSSEARQLDERGEKLFF. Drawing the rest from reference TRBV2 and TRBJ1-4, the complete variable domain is EPEVTQTPSHQVTQMGQEVILRCVPISNHLYFYWYRQILGQKVEFLVSFYNNEISEKSEIFDDQFSVERPDGSNFTLKIRSTKLEDSAMYFCVSSEARQLDERGEKLFFGSGTQLSVL.

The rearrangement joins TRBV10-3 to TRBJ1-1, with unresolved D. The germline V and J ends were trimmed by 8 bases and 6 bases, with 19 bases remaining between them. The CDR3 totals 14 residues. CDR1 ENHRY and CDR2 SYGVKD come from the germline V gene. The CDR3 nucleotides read TGTGCCATCGGTCAGGTTGTAGGGATAGCTGAAGCTTTCTTT. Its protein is CAIGQVVGIAEAFF.

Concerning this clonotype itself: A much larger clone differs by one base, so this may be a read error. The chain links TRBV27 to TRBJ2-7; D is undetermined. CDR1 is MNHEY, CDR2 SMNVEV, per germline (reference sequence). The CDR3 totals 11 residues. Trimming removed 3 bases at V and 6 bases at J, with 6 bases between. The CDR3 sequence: CASSFWAEQYF. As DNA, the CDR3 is TGTGCCAGCAGTTTCTGGGCCGAGCAGTACTTC.

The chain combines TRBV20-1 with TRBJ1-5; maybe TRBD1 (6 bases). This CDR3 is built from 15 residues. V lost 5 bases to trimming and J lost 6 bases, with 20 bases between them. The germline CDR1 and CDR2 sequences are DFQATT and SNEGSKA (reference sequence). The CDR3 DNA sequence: TGCAGTGCTTCCCCAGGGCGCAGGGGTAGTCAGCCCCAGCATTTT. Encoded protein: CSASPGRRGSQPQHF.

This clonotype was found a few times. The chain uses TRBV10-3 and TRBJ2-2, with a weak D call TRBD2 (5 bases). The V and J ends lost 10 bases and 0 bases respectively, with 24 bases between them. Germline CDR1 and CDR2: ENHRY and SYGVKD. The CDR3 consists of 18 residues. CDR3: CASGFAGPKLANTGELFF. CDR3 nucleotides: TGTGCCAGCGGCTTTGCGGGCCCGAAACTAGCGAACACCGGGGAGCTGTTTTTT.

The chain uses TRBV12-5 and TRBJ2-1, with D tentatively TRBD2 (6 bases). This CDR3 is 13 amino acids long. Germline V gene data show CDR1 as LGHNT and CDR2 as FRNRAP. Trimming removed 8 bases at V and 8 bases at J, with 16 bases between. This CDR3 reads CASKITGVDEQFF. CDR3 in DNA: TGTGCTAGTAAGATAACGGGAGTAGATGAGCAGTTCTTC.

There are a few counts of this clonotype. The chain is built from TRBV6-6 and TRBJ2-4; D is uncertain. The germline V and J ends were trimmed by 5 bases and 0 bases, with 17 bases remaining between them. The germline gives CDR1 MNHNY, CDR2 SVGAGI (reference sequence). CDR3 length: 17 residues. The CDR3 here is CASSPLGLIVAKNIQYF. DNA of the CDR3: TGTGCCAGCAGTCCCCTGGGCCTAATCGTAGCCAAAAACATTCAGTACTTC.

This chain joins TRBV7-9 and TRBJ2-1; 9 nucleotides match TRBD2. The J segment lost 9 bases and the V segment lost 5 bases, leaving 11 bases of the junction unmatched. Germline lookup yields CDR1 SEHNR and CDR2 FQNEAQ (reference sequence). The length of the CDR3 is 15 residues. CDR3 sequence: CASSILLAGMSEQFF. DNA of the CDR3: TGTGCCAGCAGCATCCTACTAGCGGGTATGAGTGAGCAGTTCTTC.

For the CDR3, the DNA is TGTGCCAGCAGTTTATGGGCAGCGGATAACTATGGCTACACCTTC. Its protein product is CASSLWAADNYGYTF. The chain joins TRBV28 to TRBJ1-2, with D hard to call. The V gene lost 0 bases and the J gene lost 1 base, with 9 bases spanning the gap. This CDR3 spans 15 amino acids. CDR1 and CDR2 from the germline V gene are MDHEN and SYDVKM.

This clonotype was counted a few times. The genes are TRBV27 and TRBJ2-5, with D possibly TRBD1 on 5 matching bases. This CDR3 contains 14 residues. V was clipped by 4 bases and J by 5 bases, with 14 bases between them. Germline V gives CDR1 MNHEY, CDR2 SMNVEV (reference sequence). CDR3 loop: CASSSRNRPETQYF. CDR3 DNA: TGTGCCAGCAGTTCACGGAACAGGCCGGAGACCCAGTACTTC.